This TCR beta chain derives from a study of blood T cell repertoires in COVID-19. At the level of the study: Both acute and convalescent COVID-19 samples were obtained from the United States, Italy and Spain.

The CDR3 consists of 14 residues. The V and J ends lost 3 bases and 5 bases, in that order; junction bases with no gene match: 6. The germline gives CDR1 SNHLY, CDR2 FYNNEI. As processed by the authors: The authors estimated nucleated cell counts from reference gene primer amplification. Assay used: immunoSEQ multiplex PCR; TCRdb lists only in-frame clones, some missing. V and J calls and clone size are given by that table; D and trimming were obtained from the DNA. The table records about 220,000 clones, about 85% of them present only once. This clonotype originated in a man aged 45-65 years who had recovered from COVID-19. V is TRBV2 and J is TRBJ1-2; TRBD1 agrees at 7 bases. Sequencing was done on a sample of peripheral blood. The CDR3 spells CASSDRQGWYGYTF. The CDR3 DNA sequence: TGTGCCAGCAGTGACAGACAGGGATGGTATGGCTACACCTTC.